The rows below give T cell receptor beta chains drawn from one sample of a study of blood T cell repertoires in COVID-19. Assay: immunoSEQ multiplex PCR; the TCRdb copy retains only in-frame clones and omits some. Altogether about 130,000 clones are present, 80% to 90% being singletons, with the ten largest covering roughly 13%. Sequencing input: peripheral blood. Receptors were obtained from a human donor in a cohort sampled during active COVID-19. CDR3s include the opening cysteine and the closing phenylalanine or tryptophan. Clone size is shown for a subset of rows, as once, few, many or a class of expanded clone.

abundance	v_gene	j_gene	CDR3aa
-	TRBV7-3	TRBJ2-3	CASSPSSGDYTQYF
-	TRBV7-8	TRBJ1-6	CASSVQGQGVGSPLHF
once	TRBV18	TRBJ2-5	CASSPLPGMETQYF
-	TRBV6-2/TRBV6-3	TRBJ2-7	CASSSSYVQGLSYEQYF
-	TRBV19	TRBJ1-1	CASSIFGGMNTEAFF
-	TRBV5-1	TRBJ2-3	CASSLRGRDTQYF
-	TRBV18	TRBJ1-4	CASSLDRGPEKLFF
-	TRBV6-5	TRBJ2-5	CASVSYQETQYF
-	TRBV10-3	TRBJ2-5	CAIALAGVETQYF
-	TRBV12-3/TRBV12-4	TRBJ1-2	CASQESLDYGYTF
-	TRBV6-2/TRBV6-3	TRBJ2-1	CASSRTGGEQFF
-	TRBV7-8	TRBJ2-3	CASSNRAPLGPDTQYF
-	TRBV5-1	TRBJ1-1	CASSLTSYTWTEAFF
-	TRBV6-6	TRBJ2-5	CASTATSLQETQYF
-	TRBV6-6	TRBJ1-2	CASSFHPVDGYTF
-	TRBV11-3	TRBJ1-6	CASSLRDNSPLHF
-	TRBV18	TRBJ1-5	CASSPGGGQPQHF
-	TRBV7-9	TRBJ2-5	CASSLGPTGMGLQETQYF
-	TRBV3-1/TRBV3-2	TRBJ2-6	CASSQDWGRAGANVLTF
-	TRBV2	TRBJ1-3	CASRRDRGEGNTIYF
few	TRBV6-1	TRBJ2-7	CASSEVGQSYEQYF
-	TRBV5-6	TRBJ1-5	CASSNRQNNQPQHF
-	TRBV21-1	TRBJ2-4	CASSTETVAKNIQYF
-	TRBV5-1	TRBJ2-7	CASSGKTIHEQYF
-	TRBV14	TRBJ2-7	CASSQDFIEQYF
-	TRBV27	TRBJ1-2	CASSLSRALNYGYTF
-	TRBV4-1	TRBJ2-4	CASSGSGPGIQYF
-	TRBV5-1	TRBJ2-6	CASSPGQGPTGANVLTF
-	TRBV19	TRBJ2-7	CASSAGQGPLYEQYF